This TCR beta chain was obtained from a study of human T cells and chemical hapten exposure. This clonotype was seen at least ten times. The antigen remains unidentified. Germline V gene lookup returns CDR1 SQVTM and CDR2 ANQGSEA. The CDR3 is 13 residues long. V was pared by 7 bases and J by 6 bases, with 18 bases between. Time point here: patch test 1, 2 weeks after DPC sensitization. Documented treatment: therapeutic diphenylcyclopropenone sensitization with weekly scalp DPC. Each patch test followed a blood draw. It was from unfractionated whole blood that total RNA was extracted. TCRdb re-called the RACE reads with MiXCR, one entry per CDR3 protein. The sample lists about 360,000 distinct CDR3 sequences, 4% to 5.5% occurring once. General study points: Patch test score rose with PT1 expanded TCR count, significant at thresholds 8, 16 and 32, not 4.

This chain joins TRBV29-1 and TRBJ1-2, with D tentatively TRBD1 (5 bases). The sequence was collected from a woman in her forties or fifties with alopecia areata. Some clones in this sample may be carry-over from other donors' samples. The specimen comprised whole blood, sampled in connection with sensitization to the hapten diphenylcyclopropenone (DPC). This CDR3 is CSDWDSLGNGYTF. DNA of the CDR3: TGCAGCGACTGGGACTCTCTCGGAAATGGCTACACCTTC.